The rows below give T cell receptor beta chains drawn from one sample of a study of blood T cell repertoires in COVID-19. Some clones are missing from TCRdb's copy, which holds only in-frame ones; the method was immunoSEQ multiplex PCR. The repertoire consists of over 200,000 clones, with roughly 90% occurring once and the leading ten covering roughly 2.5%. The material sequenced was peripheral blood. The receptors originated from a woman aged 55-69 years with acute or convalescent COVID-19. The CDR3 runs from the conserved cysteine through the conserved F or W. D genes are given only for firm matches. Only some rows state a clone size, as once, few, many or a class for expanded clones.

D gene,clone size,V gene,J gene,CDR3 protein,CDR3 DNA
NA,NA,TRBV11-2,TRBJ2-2,CASRESTGELFF,TGTGCCAGCAGGGAGAGCACCGGGGAGCTGTTTTTT
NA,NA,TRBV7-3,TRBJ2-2,CASSLGGAGTGELFF,TGTGCCAGCAGCTTAGGTGGGGCCGGCACCGGGGAGCTGTTTTTT
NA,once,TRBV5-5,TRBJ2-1,CASSTPPSYNEQFF,TGTGCCAGCAGCACACCCCCTTCTTACAATGAGCAGTTCTTC
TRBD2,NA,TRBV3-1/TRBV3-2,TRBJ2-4,CASSPRGGEGAKNIQYF,TGTGCCAGCAGCCCCCGGGGCGGGGAGGGGGCCAAAAACATTCAGTACTTC
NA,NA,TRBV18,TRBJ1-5,CASSPDSGEPRQPQHF,TGTGCCAGCTCACCAGATTCGGGGGAGCCGAGACAGCCCCAGCATTTT
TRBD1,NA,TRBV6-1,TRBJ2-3,CASRLQGIYTDTQYF,TGTGCCAGCAGGCTACAGGGGATTTACACAGATACGCAGTATTTT
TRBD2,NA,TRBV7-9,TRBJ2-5,CASSLGLAAHIQETQYF,TGTGCCAGCAGCTTGGGACTAGCAGCCCATATCCAAGAGACCCAGTACTTC
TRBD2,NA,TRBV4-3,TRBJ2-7,CASSQEGGSSYEQYF,TGCGCCAGCAGCCAAGAGGGGGGGAGCTCCTACGAGCAGTACTTC
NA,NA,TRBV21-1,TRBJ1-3,CASSKAGGSSGNTIYF,TGTGCCAGCAGCAAAGCGGGGGGAAGCTCTGGAAACACCATATATTTT
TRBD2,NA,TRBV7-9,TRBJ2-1,CASSSQRGKLNEQFF,TGTGCCAGCAGCTCTCAGCGGGGGAAACTCAATGAGCAGTTCTTC
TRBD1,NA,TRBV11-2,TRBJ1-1,CASSFGTEHTEAFF,TGTGCCAGCAGCTTTGGGACAGAACACACTGAAGCTTTCTTT
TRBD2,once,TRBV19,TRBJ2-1,CASSQTSAGEQFF,TGTGCCAGTAGTCAAACTAGCGCGGGGGAGCAGTTCTTC
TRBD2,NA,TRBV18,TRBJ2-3,CASSPLAGSGTDTQYF,TGTGCCAGCTCACCACTAGCGGGAAGTGGCACAGATACGCAGTATTTT
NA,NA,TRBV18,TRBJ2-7,CASSPGTLAYEQYF,TGTGCCAGCTCACCAGGGACTTTAGCCTACGAGCAGTACTTC
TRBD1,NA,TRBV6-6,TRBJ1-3,CASRQGSGNTIYF,TGTGCCAGTAGACAGGGGTCTGGAAACACCATATATTTT
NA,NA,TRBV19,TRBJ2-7,CASSIGGSASYEQYF,TGTGCCAGTAGTATAGGCGGTAGCGCTTCCTACGAGCAGTACTTC
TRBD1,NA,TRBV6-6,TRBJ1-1,CASSYGGTGNTEAFF,TGTGCCAGCAGTTATGGGGGGACAGGGAACACTGAAGCTTTCTTT
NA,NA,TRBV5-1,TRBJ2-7,CASTRYTDKSYEQYF,TGCGCCAGCACCCGTTATACAGACAAATCCTACGAGCAGTACTTC
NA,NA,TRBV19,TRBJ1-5,CASSMERQGDQPQHF,TGTGCCAGTAGTATGGAACGCCAAGGGGATCAGCCCCAGCATTTT
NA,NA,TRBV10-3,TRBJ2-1,CAISGAQGSYNEQFF,TGTGCCATCAGTGGGGCCCAAGGATCCTACAATGAGCAGTTCTTC